These 20 T cell receptor beta chains were all obtained from the same sample, sequenced in a study of human T cells and chemical hapten exposure. TCRdb processed the RACE reads anew with MiXCR; each CDR3 protein has one entry. This sample has 95,000 or so distinct CDR3 sequences; about 10% occur once, and the top ten carry less than 2.5%. As for time point: patch test 1, 2 weeks after DPC sensitization. Treatment defined: therapeutic diphenylcyclopropenone sensitization with weekly scalp DPC. The starting material was whole blood, obtained in connection with sensitization to the hapten diphenylcyclopropenone (DPC). The receptors were sampled from a middle-aged man with alopecia areata. Some clones in this sample may be carry-over from other donors' samples.

This clonotype came up many times. The chain joins TRBV7-9 to TRBJ2-7; tentative D call: TRBD2 (5 bases). In germline, CDR1 is SEHNR, CDR2 FQNEAQ (reference sequence). The V end was cut by 5 bases, the J end by 7 bases, with 18 bases between. CDR3 length equals 14 residues. CDR3 sequence reads: CASSPTGGSGEQYV. CDR3 nucleotides: TGTGCCAGCAGCCCGACCGGCGGGTCGGGAGAGCAGTACGTC.

This clonotype was recorded many times. The chain carries TRBV28 and TRBJ2-5; D unresolved. The CDR3 extends over 11 amino acids. With 6 bases removed from V and 7 bases from J, the gap between germline ends came to 9 bases. Germline loops: CDR1 MDHEN, CDR2 SYDVKM. The CDR3 sequence is CASSHGPTQYF. In DNA, the CDR3 is TGTGCCAGCAGCCATGGTCCGACCCAGTACTTC.

There are a few counts of this clonotype. The rearrangement links TRBV7-9 to TRBJ2-5, with 8 bases fitting TRBD1. Per the germline V gene, CDR1 is SEHNR and CDR2 is FQNEAQ (reference sequence). This CDR3 contains 16 residues. The V gene end was trimmed by 5 bases and the J gene end by 5 bases; junction bases not matched to a gene: 13. The CDR3 reads CASSPGSGDRRETQYF. CDR3 DNA: TGTGCCAGCAGCCCTGGCTCAGGGGACAGGAGGGAGACCCAGTACTTC. The entire variable domain, with the rest obtained from reference TRBV7-9 and TRBJ2-5, is as follows: DTGVSQNPRHKITKRGQNVTFRCDPISEHNRLYWYRQTLGQGPEFLTYFQNEAQLEKSRLLSDRFSAERPKGSFSTLEIQRTEQGDSAMYLCASSPGSGDRRETQYFGPGTRLLVL.

This clonotype was counted ten times or more. This chain joins TRBV29-1 and TRBJ1-4; no definite D call. The CDR3 loop spans 12 amino acids. In germline, CDR1 is SQVTM, CDR2 ANQGSEA. The germline V and J ends were trimmed by 4 bases and 7 bases, with 10 bases remaining between them. In nucleotides, the CDR3 is TGCAGCGTTGCCCCGAAGGGTGAAAAACTGTTTTTT. This translates into CSVAPKGEKLFF.

This chain connects TRBV12-3 or TRBV12-4 to TRBJ2-5, with 12 bases fitting TRBD2. The V segment lost 7 bases and the J segment 11 bases; nucleotides outside the gene matches: 8. The CDR3 sequence is 13 residues long. DNA of the CDR3: TGTGCCAGCACCGGGACTAGCGGGCTCCGGCAGTACTTC. Protein product: CASTGTSGLRQYF.

The sample holds a few counts of this clonotype. V usage is TRBV6-2 or TRBV6-3 and J usage is TRBJ2-3; D is unclear. The CDR3 has 16 amino acids. V gave up 2 bases and J gave up 2 bases, with 14 bases separating them. Looked up from germline, CDR1 is MNHEY and CDR2 is SVGEGT. CDR3 in DNA: TGTGCCAGCAGTTACACCCGGACCCGGAACACAGATACGCAGTATTTT. Translating gives CASSYTRTRNTDTQYF.

This clonotype has ten or more counts. The rearrangement joins TRBV7-4 to TRBJ2-7; weak D call: TRBD1 (5 bases). CDR3 length equals 14 residues. Germline CDR1 SGHVT, CDR2 SQSDAQ. V was cut by 6 bases and J by 2 bases, with 14 bases left in between. The CDR3 is CASRQRDSPYEQYV. The CDR3 nucleotides are TGTGCCAGCAGACAACGAGACAGTCCCTACGAGCAGTACGTC.

The sample holds a few counts of this clonotype. This chain uses TRBV7-2 with TRBJ2-1; 9 bases match TRBD2. J lost 5 bases, V lost 5 bases, and 10 bases had no gene match. This CDR3 spans 16 amino acids. Looked up from germline, CDR1 is SGHTA and CDR2 is FQGNSA. The CDR3: CASSPSRASGNNEQFF. CDR3 bases: TGTGCCAGCAGCCCAAGCAGGGCTAGCGGGAACAATGAGCAGTTCTTC.

This clonotype showed up just a few times. V usage is TRBV5-1 and J usage is TRBJ2-5; the D gene is possibly TRBD2 (6 bases). CDR1 and CDR2 from the germline V gene are SGHRS and YFSETQ. The V end was cut by 2 bases, the J end by 5 bases, with 16 bases between. The CDR3 runs 15 residues. CDR3 sequence reads: CASSLDGRALETQYF. Here the CDR3 DNA reads TGCGCCAGCAGCTTAGACGGGAGAGCTCTGGAGACCCAGTACTTC. Based on the CDR3 plus reference TRBV5-1 and TRBJ2-5, the full variable domain is KAGVTQTPRYLIKTRGQQVTLSCSPISGHRSVSWYQQTPGQGLQFLFEYFSETQRNKGNFPGRFSGRQFSNSRSEMNVSTLELGDSALYLCASSLDGRALETQYFGPGTRLLVL.

This chain uses TRBV12-3 or TRBV12-4 with TRBJ1-5, with TRBD1 identical over 7 bases. The ends lost 6 bases at V and 7 bases at J; junction bases unmatched: 9. This CDR3 region has 14 residues. The CDR3, as DNA: TGTGCCAGCAGCCCGGACAGGCTAGGGCAGCCCCAGCATTTT. The encoded protein is CASSPDRLGQPQHF.

The chain combines TRBV12-3 or TRBV12-4 with TRBJ1-1, with D perhaps TRBD1 (5 bases). Trimming shortened V by 5 bases and J by 5 bases, and 9 bases separated the two germline ends. The CDR3 contains 12 residues. The CDR3 loop is CASSLQETEAFF. CDR3 nucleotides: TGTGCCAGCAGTCTACAGGAAACTGAAGCTTTCTTT.

Many counts were recorded for this clonotype. The chain recombines TRBV5-1 with TRBJ1-1; the match to TRBD1 covers 7 bases. Trimming took 8 bases from V and 1 from J; bases not matched to a gene: 5. The CDR3 extends over 13 amino acids. The germline V gene encodes CDR1 SGHRS and CDR2 YFSETQ. The CDR3 here is CASQGQSNTEAFF. The CDR3, as DNA: TGCGCCAGTCAGGGACAGTCGAACACTGAAGCTTTCTTT.

The rearrangement links TRBV6-1 to TRBJ2-7, with D unclear. This CDR3 is 14 amino acids long. The germline CDR1 and CDR2 sequences are MNHNS and SASEGT. With 1 base removed from V and 2 bases from J, the gap between germline ends came to 9 bases. The CDR3 loop reads CASSEDGLPYEQYV. The CDR3 DNA is TGTGCCAGCAGTGAAGACGGCCTCCCCTACGAGCAGTACGTC.

This clonotype was seen many times. The V and J genes are TRBV29-1 and TRBJ2-3; D gene ambiguous. Deletions cut 6 bases from V and 2 bases from J, with 12 bases between. The CDR3 has 13 amino acids. CDR1 SQVTM and CDR2 ANQGSEA come from the germline V gene. This CDR3 is CSVAKGFTDTQYF. CDR3 nucleotides: TGCAGCGTCGCCAAAGGCTTCACAGATACGCAGTATTTT.

The rearrangement links TRBV28 to TRBJ2-7, with 7 positions matching TRBD1. The CDR3 is 15 amino acids. After removal of 3 bases from V and 2 bases from J, the junction contained 7 bases not matched to a gene. CDR1 is MDHEN and CDR2 is SYDVKM in the germline V gene. CDR3 sequence (DNA): TGTGCCAGCAGTTTTTCGGGACAGAATACCTACGAGCAGTACTTC. This sequence encodes CASSFSGQNTYEQYF.

The chain is built from TRBV2 and TRBJ2-1; no clear D. CDR1 is SNHLY and CDR2 is FYNNEI in the germline V gene. The CDR3 has 11 amino acids. Trimming removed 1 base at V and 10 bases at J, with 5 bases between. CDR3: CASSEVLEQFF. The CDR3 coding sequence is TGTGCCAGCAGTGAAGTACTAGAGCAGTTCTTC. Drawing the rest from reference TRBV2 and TRBJ2-1, the complete variable domain is EPEVTQTPSHQVTQMGQEVILRCVPISNHLYFYWYRQILGQKVEFLVSFYNNEISEKSEIFDDQFSVERPDGSNFTLKIRSTKLEDSAMYFCASSEVLEQFFGPGTRLTVL.

CDR3 protein: CASSPGQGINQETQYF. The CDR3 nucleotides are TGTGCCAGCAGCCCTGGACAGGGTATTAACCAAGAGACCCAGTACTTC. The chain joins TRBV5-5 to TRBJ2-5; TRBD1 matches at 8 bases. Per germline, CDR1 SGHKS and CDR2 YYEKEE (reference sequence). This CDR3 is 16 amino acids long. Trimming removed 4 bases from V and 0 bases from J; junction bases left unmatched: 8. Full variable domain (missing parts from reference TRBV5-5 and TRBJ2-5): DAGVTQSPTHLIKTRGQQVTLRCSPISGHKSVSWYQQVLGQGPQFIFQYYEKEERGRGNFPDRFSARQFPNYSSELNVNALLLGDSALYLCASSPGQGINQETQYFGPGTRLLVL.

This clonotype was counted a few times. V gene TRBV10-3 combines with J gene TRBJ1-1; D remains unclear. Per germline, CDR1 ENHRY and CDR2 SYGVKD. V was clipped by 6 bases and J by 1 base, with 24 bases between them. This CDR3 is 18 amino acids long. The CDR3, as DNA: TGTGCCATCAGCGTAGCGGCGACCGCCTCCCTAGGGAACACTGAAGCTTTCTTT. Translation gives CAISVAATASLGNTEAFF.

This clonotype has just a few counts. V is TRBV20-1 and J is TRBJ1-5, with D maybe TRBD1 (5 bases). Germline V gene sequence: CDR1 DFQATT, CDR2 SNEGSKA (reference sequence). This CDR3 is 15 amino acids long. Trimming cost V 1 base and J 5 bases, with 15 bases left between them. The DNA for the CDR3 is TGCAGTGCTAGAGTTCTCGGGGGAGGTGATCAGCCCCAGCATTTT. It is translated as CSARVLGGGDQPQHF.

This chain uses TRBV30 with TRBJ2-1; 7 bases match TRBD1. The V segment lost 2 bases and the J segment 6 bases; nucleotides outside the gene matches: 10. Germline V gives CDR1 GTSNPN, CDR2 SVGIG (reference sequence). The CDR3 length is 15 residues. CDR3 amino acids: CAWSLLRGRVNEQFF. The CDR3 coding sequence is TGTGCCTGGAGTCTGTTGAGGGGGCGCGTCAATGAGCAGTTCTTC. Filled out from reference TRBV30 and TRBJ2-1, the complete variable domain reads SQTIHQWPATLVQPVGSPLSLECTVEGTSNPNLYWYRQAAGRGLQLLFYSVGIGQISSEVPQNLSASRPQDRQFILSSKKLLLSDSGFYLCAWSLLRGRVNEQFFGPGTRLTVL.